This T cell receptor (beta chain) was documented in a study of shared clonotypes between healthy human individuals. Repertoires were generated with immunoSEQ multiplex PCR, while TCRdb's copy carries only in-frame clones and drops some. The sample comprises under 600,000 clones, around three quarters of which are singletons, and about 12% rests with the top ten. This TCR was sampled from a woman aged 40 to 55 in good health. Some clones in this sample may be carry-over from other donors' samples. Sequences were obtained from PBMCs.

CDR3 amino acids: CSAGEPYGYTF. The DNA for the CDR3 is TGCAGTGCGGGGGAACCCTATGGCTACACCTTC. The chain couples TRBV20-1 to TRBJ1-2; possible D gene TRBD1, 5 bases. Trimming stripped 6 bases from V and 4 bases from J, with 9 bases between. This CDR3 spans 11 amino acids. Per germline, CDR1 DFQATT and CDR2 SNEGSKA (reference sequence).